This TCR beta chain was identified in a study of OX40 agonist ivuxolimab in advanced cancers. Overall study context: Patients were dosed intravenously with ivuxolimab at 0.01 to 10 mg/kg every 2 weeks. Patients in dose escalation had liver, melanoma, kidney or head and neck cancers.

Trimming shortened V by 2 bases and J by 6 bases, and 8 bases separated the two germline ends. This CDR3 region has 14 residues. Germline CDR1 and CDR2: KGHSH and LQKENI. Concerning this clone: The antigen is unknown.

Study-wide results and caveats: The antigens recognized by the expanded peripheral T cells, that is their antigen specificity, were not determined.

The method was immunoSEQ multiplex PCR; TCRdb's version includes in-frame clones alone and lacks a portion of them. The sample consists of fewer than 90,000 clones, 87% of them appearing once. The sequenced sample was CD4+ or CD8+ T cells sorted from blood, obtained in a trial of the OX40 agonist ivuxolimab. This sequence originates from an adult with an advanced solid tumor such as melanoma, head and neck, liver or kidney cancer. The V call is TRBV18, the J call TRBJ1-6; unclear D gene. Here the CDR3 reads CASSPSQPNSPLHF. The DNA for the CDR3 is TGTGCCAGCTCACCAAGCCAGCCTAATTCACCCCTCCACTTT.